What follows are 3 T cell receptor beta chains derived from one specimen sequenced in a study of cytomegalovirus exposure and HLA in healthy donors. Measured with immunoSEQ multiplex PCR; TCRdb has only the in-frame clones, and not every one. The sample holds some 120,000 clones; 70% to 90% are singletons and the top ten take about 2.1%. The sequenced sample was PBMCs. These receptors all stem from a woman aged 18-29 years in good health and CMV-seronegative.

The gene calls are TRBV28 and TRBJ1-1; 7 nucleotides agree with TRBD1. Germline loops: CDR1 MDHEN, CDR2 SYDVKM. The CDR3 has 13 amino acids. V lost 6 bases, J lost 5 bases, and 6 bases stayed unmatched. The CDR3 coding sequence is TGTGCCAGCAGCGACAGGGTGTCTACTGAAGCTTTCTTT. Translating it yields CASSDRVSTEAFF.

The chain links TRBV6-1 to TRBJ1-1, with TRBD1 as a possible D gene (6 bases). Germline CDR1 and CDR2: MNHNS and SASEGT. Between the trimmed V and J ends, which lost 6 bases and 7 bases, there was a span of 21 bases. This CDR3 spans 15 amino acids. CDR3 DNA: TGTGCCAGCAGGAGGAGATGGGGGCTATCTCTTGAAGCTTTCTTT. Its translation: CASRRRWGLSLEAFF.

The V call is TRBV6-5, the J call TRBJ1-2; 12 nucleotides line up with TRBD1. The germline CDR1 and CDR2 sequences are MNHEY and SVGAGI. The CDR3 extends over 16 amino acids. The V gene end was trimmed by 4 bases and the J gene end by 6 bases; junction bases not matched to a gene: 9. Here the CDR3 DNA reads TGTGCCAGCAGTTCCCGGGGGACAGGGGGCTCTCATGGCTACACCTTC. It is translated as CASSSRGTGGSHGYTF.